A single sample gave rise to the 24 T cell receptor beta chains below, sequenced in a study of T cell clonality in common variable immunodeficiency. Produced via immunoSEQ multiplex PCR; TCRdb's table is partial and in-frame only. Listed for the sample are tens of thousands of clones, none seen a single time. Sequences were obtained from peripheral blood mononuclear cells. The receptors derive from a person aged 18 to 70 in good health.

In its sample, this clone was seen a few times. The read stops 3 residues short of the end of the CDR3; the missing end is completed from the germline J gene. The chain carries TRBV18 and TRBJ2-2; 7 bases are a match to TRBD1. The CDR3 runs 16 residues. Germline-derived CDR1 and CDR2 are KGHSH and LQKENI. The part of the CDR3 DNA that was read is TGTGCCAGCTCACCCCGGGACAGTCGGAATAATTCACCG. It codes for CASSPRDSRNNSP. The whole CDR3 is CASSPRDSRNNSPLFF.

This clone showed up just a few times. The read halts 3 residues ahead of the CDR3 end, with the missing end drawn from the germline J gene. This chain connects TRBV7-9 to TRBJ1-2; TRBD1 might be the D (5 bases). CDR1 is SEHNR and CDR2 is FQNEAQ in the germline V gene (reference sequence). There are 15 residues in the CDR3. The part of the CDR3 DNA that was read is TGTGCCAGCAGCTTAGGTTCCAGGGCCGGGAACATC. Protein sequence: CASSLGSRAGNI. The complete CDR3 reads CASSLGSRAGNIYTF.

In this sample, this clone turned up many times. The CDR3: CASSPLIANYGYTF. The sequenced CDR3 bases are TGTGCCAGCAGCCCTCTTATAGCTAACTATGGC. The chain recombines TRBV7-9 with TRBJ1-2; no firm D call. Read coverage stops 3 residues before the CDR3 terminus; the germline J gene supplies the remainder. CDR3 length equals 14 residues. V shed 5 bases and J shed 0 bases, with 10 bases lying between them. The V gene's germline CDR1 is SEHNR and CDR2 FQNEAQ (reference sequence).

In the case of this clone: Read coverage stops 3 residues before the CDR3 terminus; the germline J gene supplies the remainder. The chain carries TRBV5-1 and TRBJ1-1; D remains ambiguous. The CDR3 consists of 13 residues. Germline V gene sequence: CDR1 SGHRS, CDR2 YFSETQ. V lost 0 bases, J lost 5 bases, and 8 bases lay in between. The DNA read from the CDR3 is TGCGCCAGCAGCTTGGCCCCGGGGACTGAA. It is translated as CASSLAPGTE. The CDR3 reads in full as CASSLAPGTEAFF.

This clone was observed at least ten times. The read falls 3 residues short of the CDR3 end, and the missing part is taken from the germline J gene. The chain recombines TRBV7-3 with TRBJ1-1; D call uncertain. This CDR3 is built from 14 residues. The ends were cut back, 4 bases at V and 0 bases at J, with 9 bases in the middle. The germline gives CDR1 SGHTA, CDR2 FQGTGA. The CDR3 sequence: CASSSLAMNTEAFF. Partial CDR3 DNA: TGTGCCAGCAGCTCTCTGGCCATGAACACTGAA.

This clone was counted at least ten times. The CDR3 extends 3 residues past the end of the read, so its final part is completed from the germline J gene. This chain uses TRBV20-1 with TRBJ1-1; 9 nucleotides agree with TRBD1. V lost 3 bases and J lost 5; bases outside the gene matches: 10. The CDR3 has 15 residues. Germline CDR1 and CDR2: DFQATT and SNEGSKA (reference sequence). Incomplete CDR3 DNA: TGCAGTGCTAGGGGACAGGGAGGATTTTGGACTGAA. It is translated as CSARGQGGFWTE. The full CDR3 protein reads CSARGQGGFWTEAFF.

At least ten counts were recorded for this clone. The DNA read from the CDR3 is TGTGCCAGCAGCGGACGACAGGGGTATGAG. Translating gives CASSGRQGYE. The whole CDR3 protein reads CASSGRQGYEQFF. This sequence joins TRBV7-9 and TRBJ2-1; 8 bases line up with TRBD1. The read terminates 3 residues ahead of where the CDR3 ends, so the germline J gene completes it. V gave up 5 bases and J gave up 8 bases; unmatched junction bases: 5. The CDR3 consists of 13 residues. Germline V gives CDR1 SEHNR, CDR2 FQNEAQ (reference sequence).

The table lists this clone with many counts. The CDR3 extends 3 residues past the end of the read, so its final part is completed from the germline J gene. This sequence joins TRBV2 and TRBJ2-2, with 8 bases identical to TRBD1. CDR3 length equals 14 residues. Germline V gene sequence: CDR1 SNHLY, CDR2 FYNNEI. The ends lost 6 bases at V and 7 bases at J; junction bases unmatched: 7. Partial CDR3 DNA: TGTGCCAGCAGAGACTGGACAGGGATCGGGGAG. As protein: CASRDWTGIGE. The entire CDR3 protein is CASRDWTGIGELFF.

This clone was picked up many times. The CDR3 end falls 3 residues outside the read, so it is completed with the germline J gene. The chain joins TRBV7-1 to TRBJ2-1; 9 bases agree with TRBD2. TRBV7-1 is designated an ORF whose function remains uncertain. This CDR3 is built from 20 residues. J was trimmed by 4 bases and V by 3 bases; bases with no gene match: 19. The CDR3 bases that were read are TGTGCCAGCAGCTCGAATACTGGGACCCCGGGACTAGCAAAGTACAATGAG. Protein product: CASSSNTGTPGLAKYNE. The complete CDR3 protein is CASSSNTGTPGLAKYNEQFF.

There are a few counts of this clone. The CDR3 loop is CASSEDMGNSPLFF. The covered CDR3 bases are TGTGCCAGCAGCGAGGACATGGGGAATTCACCG. V usage is TRBV7-9 and J usage is TRBJ2-2, with D tentatively TRBD1 (5 bases). The CDR3 extends 3 residues past the end of the read, so its final part is completed from the germline J gene. The CDR3 covers 14 residues. Per the germline V gene, CDR1 is SEHNR and CDR2 is FQNEAQ (reference sequence).

This clone has ten or more counts. The missing CDR3 end, 3 residues past where the read stops, is filled in from the germline J gene. The chain uses TRBV6-2 or TRBV6-3 and TRBJ1-5; D ambiguous. The germline gives CDR1 MNHEY, CDR2 SVGEGT. The CDR3 has 13 residues. The V end was cut by 1 base, the J end by 7 bases, with 8 bases between. The CDR3 loop reads CASSYYSHQPQHF. The part of the CDR3 DNA that was read is TGTGCCAGCAGTTACTACAGTCACCAGCCC.

This clone was observed many times. Read sequence stops 3 residues before the CDR3 end, and the germline J gene provides the missing end. The J gene is TRBJ2-3, the V gene TRBV19, with D tentatively TRBD2 (5 bases). V lost 5 bases and J lost 0, with 12 bases in between. The germline CDR1 and CDR2 sequences are LNHDA and SQIVND (reference sequence). The CDR3 runs to 15 residues. The CDR3 DNA, read in part, is TGTGCCAGTAGTTCCAAGACGGGGAGCACAGATACG. It translates to CASSSKTGSTDT. The CDR3 in its entirety is CASSSKTGSTDTQYF.

This clone was observed many times. The read ends 3 residues early relative to the CDR3; the germline J gene fills the gap. The gene calls are TRBV19 and TRBJ2-2; perhaps TRBD1 as D (6 bases). CDR3 length: 14 amino acids. V was pared by 9 bases and J by 5 bases, with 16 bases between. The germline CDR1 and CDR2 sequences are LNHDA and SQIVND (reference sequence). Incomplete CDR3 DNA: TGTGCCAGCAACTCAGCAGGGGAAACCGGGGAG. Its protein is CASNSAGETGE. From start to end, the CDR3 is CASNSAGETGELFF.

This clone has ten or more counts. The read ends 3 residues early relative to the CDR3; the germline J gene fills the gap. This chain connects TRBV20-1 to TRBJ2-7, with a tentative D call TRBD2 (5 bases). CDR3 length equals 16 residues. Trimming stripped 2 bases from V and 2 bases from J, with 19 bases between. Germline V gene data show CDR1 as DFQATT and CDR2 as SNEGSKA (reference sequence). This chain's CDR3 is CSARPPSLGKPYEQYF. Incomplete CDR3 DNA: TGCAGTGCTAGACCTCCCTCACTAGGTAAACCCTACGAG.

At least ten counts were recorded for this clone. Coverage ceases 3 residues before the CDR3 finishes, and the germline J gene fills in the end. This chain uses TRBV20-1 with TRBJ2-7; 7 bases fit TRBD2. Germline values: CDR1 DFQATT, CDR2 SNEGSKA (reference sequence). The CDR3 spans 14 residues. V gave up 6 bases and J gave up 0 bases; unmatched junction bases: 8. The sequenced CDR3 bases are TGCAGTGCCCCCCGGGGGGACGGCTCCTACGAG. It encodes CSAPRGDGSYE. The full CDR3 sequence reads CSAPRGDGSYEQYF.

This clone has a count of ten or more. Coverage ceases 3 residues before the CDR3 finishes, and the germline J gene fills in the end. The chain has TRBV20-1 and TRBJ2-7, with 7 bases lining up with TRBD2. V trimming: 4 bases; J trimming: 5 bases; junction bases outside the gene matches: 17. The length of the CDR3 is 16 residues. Per the germline V gene, CDR1 is DFQATT and CDR2 is SNEGSKA (reference sequence). The CDR3: CSATEPRTSFGHEQYF. CDR3 DNA, as far as it was read: TGCAGTGCTACCGAGCCTCGGACTAGTTTTGGTCACGAG.

This clone came up many times. Coverage ceases 3 residues before the CDR3 finishes, and the germline J gene fills in the end. V usage is TRBV3-1 (or the pseudogene TRBV3-2) and J usage is TRBJ1-2; D is possibly TRBD1 (6 bases). CDR1 is LGHDT and CDR2 is YNNKEL in the germline V gene (reference sequence). This CDR3 contains 15 residues. CDR3 sequence reads: CASSRTDRPQSGYTF. The CDR3 bases that were read are TGTGCCAGCAGCCGTACCGACAGGCCCCAGTCCGGC.

Many counts were recorded for this clone. The CDR3 extends 3 residues past the end of the read, so its final part is completed from the germline J gene. The chain links TRBV20-1 to TRBJ1-5; the D gene is possibly TRBD1 (5 bases). This CDR3 has 14 residues. CDR1 DFQATT and CDR2 SNEGSKA come from the germline V gene (reference sequence). V was cut by 5 bases and J by 4 bases, with 15 bases left in between. CDR3 sequence: CSASPGGGNQPQHF. Partial CDR3 DNA: TGCAGTGCTTCCCCCGGGGGGGGTAATCAGCCC.

In its sample, this clone was seen many times. Incomplete CDR3 DNA: TGTGCCAGCAGCTTATCAGGGGCCTATGGC. Translating gives CASSLSGAYG. The whole CDR3 region reads CASSLSGAYGYTF. This chain connects TRBV7-9 to TRBJ1-2, with D possibly being TRBD1 (6 bases). The read is 3 residues too short to cover the CDR3 end, so that end is filled in from the germline J gene. The germline CDR1 and CDR2 sequences are SEHNR and FQNEAQ (reference sequence). Trimming removed 2 bases from V and 4 bases from J, with 8 bases in between. This CDR3 has 13 residues.

This clone was observed a few times. Read data end 3 residues before the CDR3 end; the end is taken from the germline J gene. The chain combines TRBV18 with TRBJ1-2, with D possibly matching TRBD1 (5 bases). The germline CDR1 and CDR2 sequences are KGHSH and LQKENI. This CDR3 is 13 amino acids long. CDR3 in amino acids: CASCQGETDTYTF. CDR3 DNA, as far as it was read: TGTGCCAGCTGTCAGGGAGAGACAGATACC.

This clone has at least ten counts. The read comes to an end 3 residues before the CDR3 does, leaving the germline J gene to fill in the end. This chain uses TRBV7-2 with TRBJ2-2, with D perhaps TRBD2 (5 bases). The CDR3 covers 14 residues. The V gene's germline CDR1 is SGHTA and CDR2 FQGNSA. Trimming pared 1 base from V and 5 bases from J, leaving 8 bases between. The CDR3: CASSLDVATGELFF. The CDR3 DNA, read in part, is TGTGCCAGCAGCTTAGACGTAGCGACCGGGGAG.

At least ten counts were recorded for this clone. The read terminates 3 residues ahead of where the CDR3 ends, so the germline J gene completes it. This sample also contains other DNA sequences that code for the same CDR3. The V and J genes are TRBV20-1 and TRBJ2-2, with a possible D match to TRBD2 (6 bases). Germline V gives CDR1 DFQATT, CDR2 SNEGSKA (reference sequence). The CDR3 length is 12 residues. The germline V and J ends were trimmed by 3 bases and 6 bases, with 8 bases remaining between them. CDR3: CSASGGPGELFF. The DNA read from the CDR3 is TGCAGTGCTAGCGGGGGACCCGGGGAG.

This clone was detected many times. The read finishes 3 residues shy of the CDR3 end, and the germline J gene is used to complete it. The chain combines TRBV7-8 with TRBJ2-7; a weak D match, TRBD2 (5 bases). CDR1 is SGHVS and CDR2 is FQNEAQ in the germline V gene. This CDR3 is 15 amino acids long. V lost 6 bases, J lost 0 bases, and 15 bases lay in between. Incomplete CDR3 DNA: TGTGCCAGCAGAATCGCCTTGGACTCCTCCTACGAG. Protein sequence: CASRIALDSSYE. Given in full, the CDR3 is CASRIALDSSYEQYF.

This clone was detected a few times. The germline gene is not matched at one end of the junction; a read error may be the cause. The DNA ends 3 residues before the CDR3 does, and the rest of the CDR3 is filled in from the germline J gene. The sample holds other DNA sequences that translate to the same CDR3. The chain carries TRBV2 and TRBJ1-3; 9 nucleotides match TRBD1. From germline, CDR1 is SNHLY and CDR2 FYNNEI. The CDR3 has 17 amino acids. CDR3 residues: CASSAPGTGRSGNTIYF. The part of the CDR3 DNA that was read is TGTGCCAGCAGTGCACCCGGGACAGGGCGATCTGGAAACACA. Full variable domain (outside the CDR3, taken from reference TRBV2 and TRBJ1-3): EPEVTQTPSHQVTQMGQEVILRCVPISNHLYFYWYRQILGQKVEFLVSFYNNEISEKSEIFDDQFSVERPDGSNFTLKIRSTKLEDSAMYFCASSAPGTGRSGNTIYFGEGSWLTVV.